This T cell receptor beta chain originates from a study of identical twins. General study points: Abundant beta clonotypes from cord blood bore fewer insertions; memory repertoires lacked this pattern.

In TCRdb, the 5' RACE reads were re-called with MiXCR into one record per CDR3 protein. The table shows about 190,000 distinct CDR3 sequences, with around 15% occurring only once. This clonotype was seen more than once but under ten times. What it recognizes is unknown. Trimming removed 9 bases at V and 6 bases at J, with 18 bases between. Germline values: CDR1 ENHRY, CDR2 SYGVKD. The CDR3 spans 14 residues. These data were likewise used in another study, on T cells expressing NK-cell markers. That work adds: According to the study, TCR beta repertoires originated from sorted CD3+CD56+NKG2C+, CD3+CD56+NKG2C- and CD3+CD56-NKG2C+ T cells. Sequencing covered eight donors, seven HCMV-seropositive and one seronegative. HCMV specificity of expanded NKG2C+ T cell clones remained unclear.

The sequencing input was CD8+ T cells sorted from blood. This chain connects TRBV10-3 to TRBJ2-1, with D possibly matching TRBD1 (7 bases). The sequence was collected from a woman aged 18-30 years in good health. CDR3 coding DNA: TGTGCCATACTGCGGGACAGAAGTCCCAATGAGCAGTTCTTC. Encoded protein: CAILRDRSPNEQFF.